This T cell receptor (beta chain) came from a study of coeliac disease. Study as a whole: Refractory type I: diet-unresponsive over 12 months, with immunophenotypically normal intraepithelial cells.

Regarding the study as a whole: In active celiac disease, intraepithelial and lamina propria TRB and TRG repertoires were less clonal than controls. According to the authors, this method cannot detect gliadin-specific T cells in an unbiased way. TRB repertoires were largely private, with most amino acid sequences found in only one sample.

Remarks on this clone: Its antigen remains unknown.

With 7 bases removed from V and 3 bases from J, the gap between germline ends came to 12 bases. Germline CDR1 and CDR2: ENHRY and SYGVKD. CDR3 length equals 13 residues. The method was immunoSEQ multiplex PCR; TCRdb's version includes in-frame clones alone and lacks a portion of them. The sample holds about 3,300 clones, around half seen once. The V call is TRBV10-3, the J call TRBJ1-1; D is undetermined. Sequenced material: intraepithelial lymphocytes from the gut. This TCR came from a woman aged 70-85 years with celiac disease. The CDR3 region is CAIKERDDTEAFF. CDR3 DNA sequence: TGTGCCATCAAAGAGAGGGATGACACTGAAGCTTTCTTT.